Listed below are T cell receptor beta chains from one sample, sequenced in a study of blood T cell repertoires in COVID-19. The method was immunoSEQ multiplex PCR; TCRdb's version includes in-frame clones alone and lacks a portion of them. Of around 240,000 clones listed, 70% to 85% are singletons. Input material: peripheral blood. The origin of the receptors is a woman aged 40 to 50 who had recovered from COVID-19. Both conserved end residues are part of each CDR3. The D gene is left open where the match is weak.

D: NA
V: TRBV15
J: TRBJ2-7
CDR3: CATSGTETYEQYF
DNA: TGTGCCACCAGCGGTACAGAGACCTACGAGCAGTACTTC

D: TRBD2
V: TRBV12-5
J: TRBJ2-7
CDR3: CASGFSGAYEQYF
DNA: TGTGCTAGTGGTTTTAGCGGGGCCTACGAGCAGTACTTC

D: NA
V: TRBV7-9
J: TRBJ2-1
CDR3: CAHADSSYNEQFF
DNA: TGTGCCCACGCGGACAGCTCCTACAATGAGCAGTTCTTC

D: TRBD1
V: TRBV6-5
J: TRBJ2-1
CDR3: CASSRTGGLDEQFF
DNA: TGTGCCAGCAGCCGGACAGGGGGCTTGGATGAGCAGTTCTTC

D: NA
V: TRBV6-5
J: TRBJ1-6
CDR3: CASSYGGHDSPLHF
DNA: TGTGCCAGCAGTTACGGGGGACATGATTCACCCCTCCACTTT

D: NA
V: TRBV3-1/TRBV3-2
J: TRBJ1-2
CDR3: CASSQDFSGQGYGYTF
DNA: TGTGCCAGCAGCCAAGATTTCTCTGGGCAGGGCTATGGCTACACCTTC

D: NA
V: TRBV2
J: TRBJ2-2
CDR3: CASSVARVDTGELFF
DNA: TGTGCCAGCAGTGTGGCCAGGGTTGACACCGGGGAGCTGTTTTTT

D: NA
V: TRBV19
J: TRBJ1-5
CDR3: CASRPPTGSGQPQHF
DNA: TGTGCCAGTCGTCCCCCGACAGGTTCGGGGCAGCCCCAGCATTTT

D: TRBD1
V: TRBV7-9
J: TRBJ2-1
CDR3: CASNRQGSYNEQFF
DNA: TGTGCCAGCAACAGACAGGGTTCCTACAATGAGCAGTTCTTC

D: NA
V: TRBV20-1
J: TRBJ1-1
CDR3: CSATLSTEAFF
DNA: TGCAGTGCTACCTTATCCACTGAAGCTTTCTTT

D: NA
V: TRBV6-4
J: TRBJ2-7
CDR3: CASSEVPGSPQYF
DNA: TGTGCCAGCAGTGAAGTTCCAGGCTCTCCGCAGTACTTC

D: NA
V: TRBV6-5
J: TRBJ1-5
CDR3: CASSTAGGGNQPQHF
DNA: TGTGCCAGCAGTACGGCCGGCGGGGGCAATCAGCCCCAGCATTTT

D: TRBD2
V: TRBV27
J: TRBJ2-5
CDR3: CASSRLAGGQETQYF
DNA: TGTGCCAGCAGTAGACTAGCGGGGGGGCAAGAGACCCAGTACTTC

D: NA
V: TRBV7-2
J: TRBJ2-5
CDR3: CASSPGSQETQYF
DNA: TGTGCCAGCAGCCCGGGGAGTCAAGAGACCCAGTACTTC